This note documents a single T cell receptor beta chain sequence. Method: immunoSEQ multiplex PCR; TCRdb's copy keeps in-frame clones and lacks some. The data contain around 50,000 clones, 88% of them seen just once; the ten biggest clones take up 2% to 2.5%. Time point reported: peripheral blood 6 weeks after treatment start. Pretreatment sampling and on-treatment sampling together yielded between 1 and 8 samples for each patient. CDR1 and CDR2 (germline): SGHTA, FQGNSA. CDR3 length equals 18 residues. Trimming at V came to 0 bases and at J to 6 bases, leaving 14 bases not matched to a gene. The data are from a study of PD-L1 blockade in urothelial cancer. Background on the study: Analyses were performed on blood at 3 weeks after treatment start (the second dose) and at 6 weeks.

Sequencing was performed on PBMCs, taken around atezolizumab (anti-PD-L1) treatment. The clonotype comes from a man aged 55 to 69 with urothelial cancer. V is TRBV7-2 and J is TRBJ2-5; 9 bases fit TRBD2. The CDR3 loop is CASSLALGFAGGPKTQYF. The CDR3 DNA follows: TGTGCCAGCAGCTTAGCGCTGGGGTTCGCGGGAGGGCCCAAGACCCAGTACTTC.